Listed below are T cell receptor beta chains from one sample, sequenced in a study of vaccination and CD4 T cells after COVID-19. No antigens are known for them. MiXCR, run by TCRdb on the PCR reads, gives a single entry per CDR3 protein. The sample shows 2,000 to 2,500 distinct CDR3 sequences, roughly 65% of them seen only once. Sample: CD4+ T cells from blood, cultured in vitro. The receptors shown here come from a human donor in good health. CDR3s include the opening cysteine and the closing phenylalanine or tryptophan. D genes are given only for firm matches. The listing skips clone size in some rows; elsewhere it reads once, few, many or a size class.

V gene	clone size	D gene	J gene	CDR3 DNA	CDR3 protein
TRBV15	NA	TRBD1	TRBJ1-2	TGTGCCACCAGCAGTCCGGGACAGGAAGCTAACTATGGCTACACCTTC	CATSSPGQEANYGYTF
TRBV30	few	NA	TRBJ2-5	TGTGCCTGGACCATAGAGGAGACCCAGTACTTC	CAWTIEETQYF
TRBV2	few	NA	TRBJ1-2	TGTGCCAGCAGTGGAGAGGGGAATGGCTACACCTTC	CASSGEGNGYTF
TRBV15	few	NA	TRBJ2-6	TGTGCCACCAGCAGAGTACAGGCGAACGTCCTGACTTTC	CATSRVQANVLTF
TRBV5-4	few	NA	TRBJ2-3	TGTGCCAGCAGCTTGGGGCTGGTCTCGCGGGATGAGGCTTGGCTCACAGATACGCAGTATTTT	CASSLGLVSRDEAWLTDTQYF
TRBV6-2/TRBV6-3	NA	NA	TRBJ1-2	TGTGCCAGCAGTTCGCAGCGCTATGGCTTCACCTTC	CASSSQRYGFTF
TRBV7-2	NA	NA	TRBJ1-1	TGTGCCAGCTCGAGCAGGGCGGAATCCCCTGAAGCTTTCTTT	CASSSRAESPEAFF
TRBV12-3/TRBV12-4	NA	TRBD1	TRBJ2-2	TGTGCCAGCAGGGGGACAGGGCCGAACACCGGGGAGCTGTTTTTT	CASRGTGPNTGELFF
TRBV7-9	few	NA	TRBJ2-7	TGTGCCAGCAGCCGACCTCTGATCGGGCAGTACTTC	CASSRPLIGQYF
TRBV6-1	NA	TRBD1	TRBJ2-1	TGTGCCAGCAGTGTGGAGGGACAGGCGACGTATGAGCAGTTCTTC	CASSVEGQATYEQFF
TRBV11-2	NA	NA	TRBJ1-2	TGTGCCAGCAGCCCGGGACGAACCAACAACTATGGCTACACCTTC	CASSPGRTNNYGYTF
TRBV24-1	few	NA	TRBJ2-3	TGTGCCACCAGTGGGAGCACAGATACGCAGTATTTT	CATSGSTDTQYF
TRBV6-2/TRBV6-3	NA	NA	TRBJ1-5	TGTGCCAGCAGCCGGAGAGGGCAGCCCCAGCATTTT	CASSRRGQPQHF
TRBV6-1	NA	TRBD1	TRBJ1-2	TGTGCCAGCACCCGGACAGGACCTTATGGCTACACCTTC	CASTRTGPYGYTF
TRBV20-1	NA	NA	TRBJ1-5	TGCAGTGCTAGGGCAGGGTGGGAAGATCAGCCCCAGCATTTT	CSARAGWEDQPQHF
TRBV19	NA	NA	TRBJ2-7	TGTGCCAGTAGTATCTGGGCGGGACCCTACGAGCAGTACTTC	CASSIWAGPYEQYF
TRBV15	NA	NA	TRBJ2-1	TGTGCCACCAGCACGTATGGGGGTGAGCAGTTCTTC	CATSTYGGEQFF
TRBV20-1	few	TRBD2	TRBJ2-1	TGCAGTGCTATCCTCCCGGGGGGGGGTCAGTTCTTC	CSAILPGGGQFF
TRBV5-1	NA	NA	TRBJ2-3	TGCGCCAGCAGCTCCCGCCCACAGCCGGATACGCAGTATTTT	CASSSRPQPDTQYF
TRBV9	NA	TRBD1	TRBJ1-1	TGTGCCAGCAGCCCGAACAGGGGGAACACTGAAGCTTTCTTT	CASSPNRGNTEAFF
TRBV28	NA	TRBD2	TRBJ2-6	TGTGCCAGCAGTCCCATAGCGGGGCCCTCTGGGGCCAACGTCCTGACTTTC	CASSPIAGPSGANVLTF
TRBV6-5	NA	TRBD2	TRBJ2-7	TGTGCCAGCAGTTACCGGACTAGCGGGAGGGCCGCCTACGAGCAGTACTTC	CASSYRTSGRAAYEQYF